Listed below are T cell receptor beta chains from one sample, sequenced in a study of identical twins. MiXCR, run by TCRdb on the 5' RACE reads, gives a single entry per CDR3 protein. The table shows around 670,000 distinct CDR3 sequences, with roughly 6.2% occurring only once. The sample taken for sequencing was naive T cells sorted from blood. The source is a man aged 18 to 29 in good health. Both conserved end residues are trimmed from each CDR3. A D gene is named only where the DNA matches it firmly.

V	D	J	CDR3
TRBV4-3	.	TRBJ2-3	ASSQDDRELDTQY
TRBV25-1	.	TRBJ2-1	ASSELGLGLINEQF
TRBV12-3/TRBV12-4	.	TRBJ2-1	ASSPRRGAEQF
TRBV20-1	TRBD2	TRBJ2-1	SAMWTSGRPYNEQF
TRBV15	.	TRBJ2-7	ATSRDPGSTWDEQY
TRBV5-1	TRBD1	TRBJ2-3	ASLLGTGSTDTQY
TRBV20-1	.	TRBJ2-7	SARDMRTPLHLYEQY
TRBV18	.	TRBJ1-1	ASSPPFGEKGNTEAF
TRBV29-1	.	TRBJ2-7	SVRAGGTYEQY
TRBV11-2	.	TRBJ1-2	ASSPTRGGGGYGYT
TRBV12-3/TRBV12-4	.	TRBJ2-1	ASSSPHTSNNEQF
TRBV6-2/TRBV6-3	.	TRBJ2-2	ASSFAGLLTGELF
TRBV5-1	.	TRBJ2-1	ASSLWDSRPYNEQF
TRBV12-3/TRBV12-4	.	TRBJ2-1	ASSFSDSPYNEQF
TRBV12-3/TRBV12-4	.	TRBJ2-6	ASSFGPYRVGIIPSGANVLT
TRBV11-2	.	TRBJ2-3	ASSPSLTGTQY
TRBV24-1	.	TRBJ2-2	ATSERTLAGELF
TRBV4-1	TRBD2	TRBJ2-1	ASTSSGGYEQF
TRBV25-1	.	TRBJ1-1	ASTVTGLAF
TRBV20-1	.	TRBJ1-2	SAQRTDNYGYT
TRBV5-1	.	TRBJ1-1	ASSSQPSGDTEAF